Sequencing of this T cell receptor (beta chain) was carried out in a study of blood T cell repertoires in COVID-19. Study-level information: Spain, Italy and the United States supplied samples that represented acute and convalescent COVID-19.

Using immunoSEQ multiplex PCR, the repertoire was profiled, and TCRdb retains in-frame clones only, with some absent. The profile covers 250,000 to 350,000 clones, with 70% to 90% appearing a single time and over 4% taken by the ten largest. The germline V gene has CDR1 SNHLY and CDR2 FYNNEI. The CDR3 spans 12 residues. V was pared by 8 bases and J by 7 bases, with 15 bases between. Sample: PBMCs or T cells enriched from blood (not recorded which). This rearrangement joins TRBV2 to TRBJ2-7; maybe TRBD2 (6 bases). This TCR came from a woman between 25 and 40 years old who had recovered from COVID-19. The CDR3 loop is CASLRAGWEQYF. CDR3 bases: TGTGCCAGCCTCCGGGCGGGGTGGGAGCAGTACTTC.